The 21 T cell receptor beta chains given below trace back to one sample, sequenced in a study of OX40 agonist ivuxolimab in advanced cancers. Some clones are missing from TCRdb's copy, which holds only in-frame ones; the method was immunoSEQ multiplex PCR. The table lists more than 75,000 clones, just over 90% of them singletons. Sequences were derived from CD4+ or CD8+ T cells sorted from blood, sampled in a trial of the OX40 agonist ivuxolimab. The receptors here all came from an adult with an advanced solid tumor such as melanoma, head and neck, liver or kidney cancer.

The chain recombines TRBV2 with TRBJ2-2; 10 positions agree with TRBD1. After removal of 3 bases from V and 6 bases from J, the junction contained 7 bases not matched to a gene. This CDR3 comprises 16 residues. The germline gives CDR1 SNHLY, CDR2 FYNNEI. The chain's CDR3 is CASSDDRGQRAGELFF. Here the CDR3 DNA reads TGTGCCAGCAGTGATGACAGGGGGCAGAGGGCCGGGGAGCTGTTTTTT.

The gene calls are TRBV9 and TRBJ1-2, with D perhaps TRBD1 (5 bases). Germline V gene lookup returns CDR1 SGDLS and CDR2 YYNGEE. V was shortened by 5 bases and J by 4 bases, with 12 bases between the two germline ends. The CDR3 has 13 residues. The CDR3 DNA reads TGTGCCAGCAGTCCTGACAGATTCTATGGCTACACCTTC. Translation: CASSPDRFYGYTF.

The genes are TRBV5-1 and TRBJ2-3, with 9 bases lining up with TRBD2. The CDR3 covers 17 residues. The trim removed 0 bases at V and 1 base at J, leaving 6 bases unmatched. Germline V gene lookup returns CDR1 SGHRS and CDR2 YFSETQ. This CDR3 is CASSLAIGGGGTDTQYF. CDR3 sequence (DNA): TGCGCCAGCAGCTTGGCCATTGGCGGGGGGGGCACAGATACGCAGTATTTT.

The chain joins TRBV6-1 to TRBJ2-7, with D possibly matching TRBD1 (5 bases). The CDR3 is 15 residues long. The germline CDR1 and CDR2 sequences are MNHNS and SASEGT. The V gene lost 2 bases and the J gene lost 2 bases, with 13 bases spanning the gap. The DNA of the CDR3 is TGTGCCAGCAGTGAAACCCAGGGTGCCACCTACGAGCAGTACTTC. It encodes CASSETQGATYEQYF.

The chain combines TRBV6-1 with TRBJ1-3; no clear D gene. Germline-derived CDR1 and CDR2 are MNHNS and SASEGT. V shed 3 bases and J shed 0 bases, with 12 bases lying between them. CDR3 size: 16 residues. The CDR3 spells CASSDNGHSSGNTIYF. The CDR3 DNA sequence: TGTGCCAGCAGTGACAACGGGCATAGCTCTGGAAACACCATATATTTT.

The chain links TRBV9 to TRBJ2-1; weak D call: TRBD1 (6 bases). The germline CDR1 and CDR2 sequences are SGDLS and YYNGEE. This CDR3 is built from 15 residues. Trimming cost V 0 bases and J 9 bases, with 16 bases left between them. The CDR3 region is CASSVGDTMDIEQFF. The CDR3 DNA reads as TGTGCCAGCAGCGTAGGGGACACGATGGATATTGAGCAGTTCTTC.

The rearrangement links TRBV5-1 to TRBJ2-1; D may be TRBD1 (6 bases). The germline gives CDR1 SGHRS, CDR2 YFSETQ. The CDR3 has 13 residues. V was clipped by 4 bases and J by 3 bases, with 8 bases between them. CDR3 sequence: CASSRGIYNEQFF. CDR3 in DNA: TGCGCCAGCAGCAGGGGGATCTACAATGAGCAGTTCTTC.

This chain uses TRBV30 with TRBJ2-3; tentatively, D is TRBD2 (5 bases). Germline V gives CDR1 GTSNPN, CDR2 SVGIG (reference sequence). The V and J ends lost 5 bases and 7 bases respectively, with 10 bases between them. CDR3 length equals 11 residues. The CDR3 DNA follows: TGTGCCTGGTTAACTAGTTATACGCAGTATTTT. It encodes CAWLTSYTQYF.

The rearrangement uses TRBV10-3 and TRBJ1-5, with 8 bases matching TRBD1. The CDR3 has 15 amino acids. V shed 3 bases, J shed 6 bases, and the junction held 7 bases outside the gene matches. CDR1 and CDR2 from the germline V gene are ENHRY and SYGVKD. The CDR3 loop reads CAISDLTGEGQPQHF. The CDR3 bases are TGTGCCATCAGTGACTTGACAGGGGAAGGTCAGCCCCAGCATTTT.

This chain joins TRBV18 and TRBJ2-3, with a possible D match to TRBD1 (8 bases). Germline V gene sequence: CDR1 KGHSH, CDR2 LQKENI. The V gene lost 5 bases and the J gene lost 6 bases, with 30 bases spanning the gap. The CDR3 length is 19 residues. DNA of the CDR3: TGTGCCAGCTCATCTCGATATTGGACAGGGAGGGAGATGTCTGATACGCAGTATTTT. Amino acid sequence: CASSSRYWTGREMSDTQYF.

The V call is TRBV28, the J call TRBJ1-4; TRBD1 aligns across 7 bases. The V segment lost 5 bases and the J segment 7 bases; nucleotides outside the gene matches: 7. CDR1 MDHEN and CDR2 SYDVKM come from the germline V gene. The length of the CDR3 is 14 residues. CDR3 coding DNA: TGTGCCAGCAGTACCGGGACAGCTATTGAAAAACTGTTTTTT. As protein: CASSTGTAIEKLFF.

This CDR3 is CASSASGSSGGRDNEQFF. As DNA, the CDR3 is TGTGCCAGCAGCGCAAGCGGGTCTAGCGGGGGTAGGGACAATGAGCAGTTCTTC. The J gene is TRBJ2-1, the V gene TRBV9; 10 bases agree with TRBD2. Looked up from germline, CDR1 is SGDLS and CDR2 is YYNGEE. The CDR3 totals 18 residues. Losses at the gene ends were 3 bases for V and 5 bases for J; bases not matched to a gene: 14.

The J gene is TRBJ2-3, the V gene TRBV7-8; D gene uncertain. Looked up from germline, CDR1 is SGHVS and CDR2 is FQNEAQ. Trimming took off 5 bases at V and 2 bases at J, with 2 bases between the two ends. CDR3 length: 11 residues. The CDR3 bases are TGTGCCAGCAGCGTCACAGATACGCAGTATTTT. Amino acid sequence: CASSVTDTQYF.

This clone was recorded once. This chain joins TRBV9 and TRBJ1-2; D possibly corresponds to TRBD1 (5 bases). The CDR3 has 14 residues. The germline V gene has CDR1 SGDLS and CDR2 YYNGEE. The V gene lost 5 bases and the J gene lost 2 bases, with 13 bases spanning the gap. DNA for the CDR3: TGTGCCAGCAGTGGCCGGGACGGCAACTATGGCTACACCTTC. Translated: CASSGRDGNYGYTF.

This chain connects TRBV30 to TRBJ2-7; TRBD1 agrees at 9 bases. CDR3 size: 12 residues. V shed 7 bases and J 4 bases; nucleotides not matched to a gene: 5. Germline V gene sequence: CDR1 GTSNPN, CDR2 SVGIG (reference sequence). The CDR3 loop is CAFRDRVYEQYF. The CDR3 DNA reads TGTGCCTTCCGGGACAGGGTGTACGAGCAGTACTTC. The variable domain in full, completed from reference TRBV30 and TRBJ2-7, reads SQTIHQWPATLVQPVGSPLSLECTVEGTSNPNLYWYRQAAGRGLQLLFYSVGIGQISSEVPQNLSASRPQDRQFILSSKKLLLSDSGFYLCAFRDRVYEQYFGPGTRLTVT.

The V call is TRBV30, the J call TRBJ2-7; either TRBD1 or TRBD2 may supply D (5 bases each). This CDR3 contains 15 residues. Germline V gene lookup returns CDR1 GTSNPN and CDR2 SVGIG (reference sequence). V was trimmed by 4 bases and J by 2 bases, leaving 18 bases between them. The CDR3 DNA follows: TGTGCCTGGAACCCCGTGGGGGATGGCACCTACGAGCAGTACTTC. Translation: CAWNPVGDGTYEQYF.

The rearrangement joins TRBV19 to TRBJ2-1, with TRBD2 matching 10 bases. The CDR3 runs to 14 residues. Germline V gene lookup returns CDR1 LNHDA and CDR2 SQIVND (reference sequence). Losses at the gene ends were 10 bases for V and 7 bases for J; bases not matched to a gene: 10. CDR3 nucleotide sequence: TGTGCCACCAAACTAGCGGGAAATCTGAATGAGCAGTTCTTC. Its protein is CATKLAGNLNEQFF.

The rearrangement uses TRBV10-1 and TRBJ2-2; perhaps D is TRBD1 or TRBD2 (5 bases each). This CDR3 contains 13 residues. V was trimmed by 10 bases and J by 1 base, leaving 10 bases between them. Germline CDR1 reads WNHNN; CDR2 reads SYGVQD (reference sequence). The CDR3 nucleotides read TGCGCCACCGGGGACGGGAACACCGGGGAGCTGTTTTTT. The encoded protein is CATGDGNTGELFF.

V and J are TRBV2 and TRBJ2-7; 11 bases align to TRBD2. Germline V gives CDR1 SNHLY, CDR2 FYNNEI. CDR3 size: 15 residues. V dropped 4 bases and J dropped 2; count of bases not matched to a gene: 4. The CDR3 bases are TGTGCCAGCAGTGTGGGGACTAGCGGTACCTACGAGCAGTACTTC. This sequence encodes CASSVGTSGTYEQYF.

This clone has a handful of counts. The genes are TRBV4-3 and TRBJ1-2; D uncertain. Germline lookup yields CDR1 LGHNA and CDR2 YSLEER. The CDR3 runs 15 residues. Trimming left V 0 bases short and J 7 bases short, with 15 bases between. The CDR3 DNA is TGCGCCAGCAGCCAAGATCTATCCCAAGGAAGTGGCTACACCTTC. It specifies CASSQDLSQGSGYTF.

The gene calls are TRBV7-2 and TRBJ2-1, with 11 positions matching TRBD2. J gave up 4 bases and V 1 base, and 12 bases lay outside the gene matches. The CDR3 loop spans 19 amino acids. CDR1 and CDR2 (germline): SGHTA, FQGNSA. The CDR3 reads CASSLVGTSGGGIYNEQFF. The CDR3 DNA sequence: TGTGCCAGCAGCTTAGTAGGGACTAGCGGCGGGGGGATATACAATGAGCAGTTCTTC.